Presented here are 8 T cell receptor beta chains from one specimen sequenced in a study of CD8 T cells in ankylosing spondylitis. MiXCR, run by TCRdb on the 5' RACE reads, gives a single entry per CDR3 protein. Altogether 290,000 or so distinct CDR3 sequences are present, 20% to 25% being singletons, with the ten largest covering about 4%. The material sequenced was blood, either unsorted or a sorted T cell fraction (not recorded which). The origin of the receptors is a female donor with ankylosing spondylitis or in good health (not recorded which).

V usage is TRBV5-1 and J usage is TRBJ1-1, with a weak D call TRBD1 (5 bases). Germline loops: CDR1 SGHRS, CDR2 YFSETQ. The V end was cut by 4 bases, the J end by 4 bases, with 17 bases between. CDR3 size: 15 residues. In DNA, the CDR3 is TGCGCCAGCAGCGAGGGACCTCTGGAGGGCACTGAAGCTTTCTTT. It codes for CASSEGPLEGTEAFF.

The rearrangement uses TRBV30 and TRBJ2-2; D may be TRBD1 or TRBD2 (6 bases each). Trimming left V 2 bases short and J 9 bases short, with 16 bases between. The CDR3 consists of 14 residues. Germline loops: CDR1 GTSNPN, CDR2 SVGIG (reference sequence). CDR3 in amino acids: CAWSQGGGRRELFF. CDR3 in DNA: TGTGCCTGGAGTCAAGGTGGGGGGCGCAGGGAGCTGTTTTTT.

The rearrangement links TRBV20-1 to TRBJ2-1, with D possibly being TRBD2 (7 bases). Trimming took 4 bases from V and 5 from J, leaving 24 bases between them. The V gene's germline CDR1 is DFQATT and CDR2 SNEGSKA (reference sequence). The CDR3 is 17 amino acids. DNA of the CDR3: TGCAGTGCTACCCCGGGGGGCGCGGGAGTTCCCCACAATGAGCAGTTCTTC. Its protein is CSATPGGAGVPHNEQFF.

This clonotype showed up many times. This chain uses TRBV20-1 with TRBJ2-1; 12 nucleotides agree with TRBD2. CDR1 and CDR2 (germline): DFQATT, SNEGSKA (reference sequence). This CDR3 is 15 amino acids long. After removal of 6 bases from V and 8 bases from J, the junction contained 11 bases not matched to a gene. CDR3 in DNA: TGCAGTGCCCGCGATTCTAGCGGGAGGGCTCATGAGCAGTTCTTC. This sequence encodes CSARDSSGRAHEQFF.

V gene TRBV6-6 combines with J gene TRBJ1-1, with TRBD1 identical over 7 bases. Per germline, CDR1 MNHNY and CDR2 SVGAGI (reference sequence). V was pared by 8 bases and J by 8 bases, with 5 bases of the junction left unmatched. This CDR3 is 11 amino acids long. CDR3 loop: CASGDSQEAFF. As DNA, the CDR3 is TGTGCCAGCGGGGACAGCCAGGAAGCTTTCTTT.

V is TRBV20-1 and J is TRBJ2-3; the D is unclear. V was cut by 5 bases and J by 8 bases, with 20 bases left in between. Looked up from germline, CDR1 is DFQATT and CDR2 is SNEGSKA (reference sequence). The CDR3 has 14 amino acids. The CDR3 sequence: CSALTPTVVGTQYF. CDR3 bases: TGCAGTGCTCTTACCCCCACGGTGGTGGGTACGCAGTATTTT.

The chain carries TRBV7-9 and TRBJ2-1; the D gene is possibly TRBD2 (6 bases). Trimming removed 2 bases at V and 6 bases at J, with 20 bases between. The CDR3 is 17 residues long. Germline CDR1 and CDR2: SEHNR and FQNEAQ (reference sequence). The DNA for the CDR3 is TGTGCCAGCAGCTTATATATGCGACGGGAGTCCGGCAATGAGCAGTTCTTC. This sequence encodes CASSLYMRRESGNEQFF.

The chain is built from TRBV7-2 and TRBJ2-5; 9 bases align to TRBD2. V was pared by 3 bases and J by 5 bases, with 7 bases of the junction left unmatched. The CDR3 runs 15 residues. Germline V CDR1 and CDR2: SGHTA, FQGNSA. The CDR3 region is CASSLAGGPDETQYF. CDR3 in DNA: TGTGCCAGCAGCTTGGCGGGAGGGCCTGATGAGACCCAGTACTTC.